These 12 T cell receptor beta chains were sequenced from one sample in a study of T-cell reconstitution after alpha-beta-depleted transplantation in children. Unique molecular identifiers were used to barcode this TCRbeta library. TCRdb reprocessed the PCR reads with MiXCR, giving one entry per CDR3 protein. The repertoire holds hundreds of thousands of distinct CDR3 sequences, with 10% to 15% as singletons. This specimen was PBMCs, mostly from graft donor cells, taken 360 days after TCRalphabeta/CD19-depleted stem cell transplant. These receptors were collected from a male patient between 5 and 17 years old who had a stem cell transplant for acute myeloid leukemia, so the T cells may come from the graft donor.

DNA of the CDR3: TGTGCCAGCAGCTCCGGACCGAGAGGTGAGCAGTACTTC. Translating gives CASSSGPRGEQYF. V is TRBV7-6 and J is TRBJ2-7; D is undetermined. Germline CDR1 reads SGHVS; CDR2 reads FNYEAQ. The CDR3 totals 13 residues. Trimming pared 4 bases from V and 7 bases from J, leaving 14 bases between.

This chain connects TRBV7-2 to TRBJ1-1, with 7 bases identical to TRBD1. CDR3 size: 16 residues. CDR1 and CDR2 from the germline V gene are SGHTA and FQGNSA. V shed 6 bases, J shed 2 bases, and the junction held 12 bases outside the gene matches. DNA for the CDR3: TGTGCCAGCAGTTTTTGGGGCAGGGGGTTTAACACTGAAGCTTTCTTT. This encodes CASSFWGRGFNTEAFF.

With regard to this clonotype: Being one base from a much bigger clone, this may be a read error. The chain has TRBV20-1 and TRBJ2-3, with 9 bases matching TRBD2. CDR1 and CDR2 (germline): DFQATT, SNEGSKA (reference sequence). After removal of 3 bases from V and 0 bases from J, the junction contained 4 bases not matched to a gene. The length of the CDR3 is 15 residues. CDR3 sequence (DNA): TGCAGTGCTAGTTACGGGACTAGCAGCACAGATACGCAGTATTTT. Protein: CSASYGTSSTDTQYF.

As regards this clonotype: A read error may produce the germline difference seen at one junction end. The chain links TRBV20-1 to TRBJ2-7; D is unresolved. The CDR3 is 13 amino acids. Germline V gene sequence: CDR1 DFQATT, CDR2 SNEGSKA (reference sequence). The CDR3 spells CSAGDVSSYEQYF. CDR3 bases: TGCAGTGCTGGAGACGTAAGCTCCTACGAGCAGTACTTC.

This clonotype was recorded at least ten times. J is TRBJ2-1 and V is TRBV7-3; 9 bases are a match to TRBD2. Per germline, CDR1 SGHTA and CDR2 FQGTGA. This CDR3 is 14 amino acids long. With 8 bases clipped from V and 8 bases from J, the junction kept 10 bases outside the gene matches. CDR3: CASAKGTSIHEQFF. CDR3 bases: TGTGCCAGCGCGAAAGGGACTAGCATCCATGAGCAGTTCTTC.

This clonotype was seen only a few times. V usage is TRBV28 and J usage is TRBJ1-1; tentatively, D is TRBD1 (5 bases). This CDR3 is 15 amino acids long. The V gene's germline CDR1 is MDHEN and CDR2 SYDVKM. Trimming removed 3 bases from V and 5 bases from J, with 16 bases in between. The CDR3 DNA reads TGTGCCAGCAGTTTTCCGGGGCCCTTGGGTACTGAAGCTTTCTTT. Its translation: CASSFPGPLGTEAFF. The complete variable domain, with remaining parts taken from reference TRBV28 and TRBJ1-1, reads DVKVTQSSRYLVKRTGEKVFLECVQDMDHENMFWYRQDPGLGLRLIYFSYDVKMKEKGDIPEGYSVSREKKERFSLILESASTNQTSMYLCASSFPGPLGTEAFFGQGTRLTVV.

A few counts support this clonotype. The CDR3 nucleotides are TGCAGTGCTAGTCAGGCGGGAGGGCCAAAAGATACGCAGTATTTT. Translating gives CSASQAGGPKDTQYF. The chain combines TRBV20-1 with TRBJ2-3; 9 bases are shared with TRBD2. The CDR3 is 15 residues long. From germline, CDR1 is DFQATT and CDR2 SNEGSKA (reference sequence). V gave up 3 bases and J gave up 5 bases; unmatched junction bases: 9.

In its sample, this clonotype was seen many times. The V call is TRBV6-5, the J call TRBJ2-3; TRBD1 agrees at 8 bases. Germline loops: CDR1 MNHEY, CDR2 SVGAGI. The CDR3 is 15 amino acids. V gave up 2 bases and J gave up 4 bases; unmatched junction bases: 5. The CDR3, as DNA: TGTGCCAGCAGTTACCTCGGCAGGGGGCCAGATACGCAGTATTTT. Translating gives CASSYLGRGPDTQYF.

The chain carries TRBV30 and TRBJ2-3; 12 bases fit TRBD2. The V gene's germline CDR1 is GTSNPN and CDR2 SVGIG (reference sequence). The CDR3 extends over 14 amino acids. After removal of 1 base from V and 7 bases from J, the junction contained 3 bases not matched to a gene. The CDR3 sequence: CAWSATSGSYTQYF. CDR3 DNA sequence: TGTGCCTGGAGTGCGACTAGCGGGAGTTATACGCAGTATTTT.

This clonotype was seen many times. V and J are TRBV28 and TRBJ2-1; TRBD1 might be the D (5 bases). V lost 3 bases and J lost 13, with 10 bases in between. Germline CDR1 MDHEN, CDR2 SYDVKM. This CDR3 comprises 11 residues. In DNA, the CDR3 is TGTGCCAGCAGTTTTTTTACAGGTCAGTTCTTC. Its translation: CASSFFTGQFF. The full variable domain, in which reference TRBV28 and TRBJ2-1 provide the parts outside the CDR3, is DVKVTQSSRYLVKRTGEKVFLECVQDMDHENMFWYRQDPGLGLRLIYFSYDVKMKEKGDIPEGYSVSREKKERFSLILESASTNQTSMYLCASSFFTGQFFGPGTRLTVL.

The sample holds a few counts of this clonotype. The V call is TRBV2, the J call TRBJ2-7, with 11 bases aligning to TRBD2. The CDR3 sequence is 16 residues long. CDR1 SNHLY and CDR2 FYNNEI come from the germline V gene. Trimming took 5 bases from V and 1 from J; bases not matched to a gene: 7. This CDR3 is CASSPQRTSGSYEQYF. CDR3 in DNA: TGTGCCAGCAGTCCCCAACGGACTAGCGGGTCCTACGAGCAGTACTTC. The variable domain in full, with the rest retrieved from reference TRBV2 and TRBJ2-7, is EPEVTQTPSHQVTQMGQEVILRCVPISNHLYFYWYRQILGQKVEFLVSFYNNEISEKSEIFDDQFSVERPDGSNFTLKIRSTKLEDSAMYFCASSPQRTSGSYEQYFGPGTRLTVT.

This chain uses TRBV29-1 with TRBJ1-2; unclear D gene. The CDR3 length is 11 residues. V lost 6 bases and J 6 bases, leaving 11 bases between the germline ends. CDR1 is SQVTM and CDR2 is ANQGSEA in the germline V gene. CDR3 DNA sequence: TGCAGCGTCGACTGGGTCGATGGCTACACCTTC. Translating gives CSVDWVDGYTF.